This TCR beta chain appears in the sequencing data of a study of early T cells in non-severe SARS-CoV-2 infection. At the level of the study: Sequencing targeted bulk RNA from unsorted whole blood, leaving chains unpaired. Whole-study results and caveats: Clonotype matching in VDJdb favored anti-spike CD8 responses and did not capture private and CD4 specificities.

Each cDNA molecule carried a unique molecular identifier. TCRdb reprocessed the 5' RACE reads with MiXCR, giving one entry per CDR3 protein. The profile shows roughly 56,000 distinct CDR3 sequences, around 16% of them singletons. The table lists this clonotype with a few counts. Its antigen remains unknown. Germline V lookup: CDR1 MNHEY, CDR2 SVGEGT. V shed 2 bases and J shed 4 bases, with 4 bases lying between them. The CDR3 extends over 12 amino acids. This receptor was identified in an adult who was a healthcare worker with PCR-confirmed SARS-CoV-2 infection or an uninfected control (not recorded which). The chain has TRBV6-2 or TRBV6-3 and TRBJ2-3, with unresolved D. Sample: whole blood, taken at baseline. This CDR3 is CASSYRADTQYF. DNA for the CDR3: TGTGCCAGCAGTTACAGGGCAGATACGCAGTATTTT.